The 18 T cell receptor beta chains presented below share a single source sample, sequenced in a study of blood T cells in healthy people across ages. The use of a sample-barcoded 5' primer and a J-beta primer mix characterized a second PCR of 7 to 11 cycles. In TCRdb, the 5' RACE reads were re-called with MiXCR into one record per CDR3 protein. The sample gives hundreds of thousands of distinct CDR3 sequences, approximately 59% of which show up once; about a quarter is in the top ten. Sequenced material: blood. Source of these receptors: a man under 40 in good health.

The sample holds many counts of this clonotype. CDR3 coding DNA: TGCGCCAGCAGCTCCCGGGACAGGGTTTGGGGTGAGCAGTTCTTC. This gives the protein CASSSRDRVWGEQFF. This chain joins TRBV4-1 and TRBJ2-1, with 9 bases aligning to TRBD1. The CDR3 covers 15 residues. Germline values: CDR1 MGHRA, CDR2 YSYEKL. Trimming removed 5 bases from V and 9 bases from J; junction bases left unmatched: 11.

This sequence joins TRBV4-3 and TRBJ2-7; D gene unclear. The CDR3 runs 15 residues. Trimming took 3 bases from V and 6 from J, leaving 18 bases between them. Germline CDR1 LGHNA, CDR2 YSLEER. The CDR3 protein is CASSQSGPARGEQYF. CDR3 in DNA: TGCGCCAGCAGCCAGTCCGGACCTGCCCGAGGCGAGCAGTACTTC.

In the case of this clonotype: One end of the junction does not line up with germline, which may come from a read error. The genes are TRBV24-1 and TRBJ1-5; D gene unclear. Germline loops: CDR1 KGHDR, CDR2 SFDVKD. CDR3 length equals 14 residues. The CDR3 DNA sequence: TGTGCCATCAGTGGAGGCTCTGGCAATCAGCCCCAGCATTTT. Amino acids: CAISGGSGNQPQHF.

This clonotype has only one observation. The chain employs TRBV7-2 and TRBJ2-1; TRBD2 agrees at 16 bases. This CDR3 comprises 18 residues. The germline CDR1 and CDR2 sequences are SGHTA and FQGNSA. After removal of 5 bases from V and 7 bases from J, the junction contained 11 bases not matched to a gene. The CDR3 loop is CASSAPRGTSGGANEQFF. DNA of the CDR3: TGTGCCAGCAGCGCCCCCCGTGGGACTAGCGGGGGGGCAAATGAGCAGTTCTTC.

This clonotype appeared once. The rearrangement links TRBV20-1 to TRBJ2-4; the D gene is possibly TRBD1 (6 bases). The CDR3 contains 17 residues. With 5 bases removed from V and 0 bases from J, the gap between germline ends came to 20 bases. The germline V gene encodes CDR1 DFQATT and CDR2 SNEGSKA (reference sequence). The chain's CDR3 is CSAPPTTGPLAKNIQYF. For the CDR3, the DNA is TGCAGTGCTCCCCCAACTACAGGGCCACTAGCCAAAAACATTCAGTACTTC.

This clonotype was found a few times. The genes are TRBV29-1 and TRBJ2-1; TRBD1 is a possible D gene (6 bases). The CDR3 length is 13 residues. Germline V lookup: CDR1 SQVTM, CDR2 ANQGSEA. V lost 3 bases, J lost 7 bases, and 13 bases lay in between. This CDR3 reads CSVDGTRINEQFF. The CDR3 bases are TGCAGCGTTGATGGGACAAGGATAAATGAGCAGTTCTTC.

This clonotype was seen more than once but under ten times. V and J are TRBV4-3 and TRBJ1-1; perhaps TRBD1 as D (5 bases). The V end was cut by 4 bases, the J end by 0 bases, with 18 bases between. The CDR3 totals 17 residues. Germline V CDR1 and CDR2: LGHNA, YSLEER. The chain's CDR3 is CASSLYNTGQMNTEAFF. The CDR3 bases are TGCGCCAGCAGCCTGTATAATACGGGGCAAATGAACACTGAAGCTTTCTTT.

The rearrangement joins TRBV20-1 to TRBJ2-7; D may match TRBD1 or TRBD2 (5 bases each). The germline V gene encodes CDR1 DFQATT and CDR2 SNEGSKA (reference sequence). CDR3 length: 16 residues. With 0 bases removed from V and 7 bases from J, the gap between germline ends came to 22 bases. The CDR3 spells CSARDLRDPWYNEQYF. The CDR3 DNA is TGCAGTGCTAGAGACCTCCGGGACCCCTGGTACAATGAGCAGTACTTC.

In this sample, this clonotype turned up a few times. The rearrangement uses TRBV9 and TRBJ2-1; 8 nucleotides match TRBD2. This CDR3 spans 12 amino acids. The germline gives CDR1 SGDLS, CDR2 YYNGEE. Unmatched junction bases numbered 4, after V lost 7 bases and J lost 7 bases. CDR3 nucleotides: TGTGCCAGCCGGGGGGGCCTAAATGAGCAGTTCTTC. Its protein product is CASRGGLNEQFF.

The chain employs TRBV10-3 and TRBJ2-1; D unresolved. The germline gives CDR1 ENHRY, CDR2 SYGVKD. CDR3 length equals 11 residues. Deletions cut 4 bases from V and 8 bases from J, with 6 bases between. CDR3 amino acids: CAISVVDEQFF. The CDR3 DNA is TGTGCCATCAGTGTAGTCGATGAGCAGTTCTTC.

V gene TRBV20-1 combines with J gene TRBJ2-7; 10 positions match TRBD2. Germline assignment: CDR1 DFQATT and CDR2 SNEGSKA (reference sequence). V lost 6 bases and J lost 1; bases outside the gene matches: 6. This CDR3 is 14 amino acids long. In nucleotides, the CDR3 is TGCAGTGCCACAACTAGCGGGGTTTCCTACGAGCAGTACTTC. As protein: CSATTSGVSYEQYF.

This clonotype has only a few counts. The CDR3 DNA is TGTGCCAGCAGCTTAGAGCCTAGCGGGGGGGTAGGGTCCTACAATGAGCAGTTCTTC. Residues: CASSLEPSGGVGSYNEQFF. The V gene is TRBV7-3, the J gene TRBJ2-1; 12 positions agree with TRBD2. Germline values: CDR1 SGHTA, CDR2 FQGTGA. Trimming took 2 bases from V and 1 from J; bases not matched to a gene: 9. This CDR3 contains 19 residues.

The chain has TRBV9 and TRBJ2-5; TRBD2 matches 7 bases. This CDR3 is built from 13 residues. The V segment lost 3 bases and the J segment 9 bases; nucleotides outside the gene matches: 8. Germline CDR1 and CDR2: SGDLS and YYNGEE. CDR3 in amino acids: CASSDVSAGAQYF. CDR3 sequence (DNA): TGTGCCAGCAGCGACGTCTCGGCGGGGGCCCAGTACTTC.

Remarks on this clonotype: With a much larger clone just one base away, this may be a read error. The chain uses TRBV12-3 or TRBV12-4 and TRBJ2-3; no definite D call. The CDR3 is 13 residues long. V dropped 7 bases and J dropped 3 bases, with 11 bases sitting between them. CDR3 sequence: CASIMWETDTQYF. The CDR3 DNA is TGTGCCAGCATCATGTGGGAAACAGATACGCAGTATTTT.

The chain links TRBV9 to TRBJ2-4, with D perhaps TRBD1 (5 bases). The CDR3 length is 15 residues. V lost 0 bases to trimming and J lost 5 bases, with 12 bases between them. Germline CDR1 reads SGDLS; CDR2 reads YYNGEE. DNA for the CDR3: TGTGCCAGCAGCGTAGTGGTCAGGGCGGAAAACATTCAGTACTTC. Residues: CASSVVVRAENIQYF. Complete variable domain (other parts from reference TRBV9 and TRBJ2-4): DSGVTQTPKHLITATGQRVTLRCSPRSGDLSVYWYQQSLDQGLQFLIQYYNGEERAKGNILERFSAQQFPDLHSELNLSSLELGDSALYFCASSVVVRAENIQYFGAGTRLSVL.

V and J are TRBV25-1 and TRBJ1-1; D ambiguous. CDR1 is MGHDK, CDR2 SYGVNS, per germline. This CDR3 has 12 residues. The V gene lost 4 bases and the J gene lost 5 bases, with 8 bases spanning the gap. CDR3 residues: CASSGHGTEAFF. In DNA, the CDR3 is TGTGCCAGCAGTGGCCACGGGACTGAAGCTTTCTTT. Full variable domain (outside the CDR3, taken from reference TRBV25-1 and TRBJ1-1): EADIYQTPRYLVIGTGKKITLECSQTMGHDKMYWYQQDPGMELHLIHYSYGVNSTEKGDLSSESTVSRIRTEHFPLTLESARPSHTSQYLCASSGHGTEAFFGQGTRLTVV.

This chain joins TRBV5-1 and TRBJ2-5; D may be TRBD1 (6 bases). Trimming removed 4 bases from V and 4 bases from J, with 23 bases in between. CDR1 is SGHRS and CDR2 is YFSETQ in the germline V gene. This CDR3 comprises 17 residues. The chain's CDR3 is CASSAVPRTAVRETQYF. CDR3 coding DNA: TGCGCCAGCAGCGCCGTGCCCAGGACAGCGGTTAGAGAGACCCAGTACTTC.

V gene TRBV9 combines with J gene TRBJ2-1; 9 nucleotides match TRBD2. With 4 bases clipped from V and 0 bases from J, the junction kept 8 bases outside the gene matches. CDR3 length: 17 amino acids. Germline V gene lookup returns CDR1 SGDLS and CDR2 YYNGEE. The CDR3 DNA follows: TGTGCCAGCAGCATTTCGACTAGCGGAGACTCCTACAATGAGCAGTTCTTC. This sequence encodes CASSISTSGDSYNEQFF.